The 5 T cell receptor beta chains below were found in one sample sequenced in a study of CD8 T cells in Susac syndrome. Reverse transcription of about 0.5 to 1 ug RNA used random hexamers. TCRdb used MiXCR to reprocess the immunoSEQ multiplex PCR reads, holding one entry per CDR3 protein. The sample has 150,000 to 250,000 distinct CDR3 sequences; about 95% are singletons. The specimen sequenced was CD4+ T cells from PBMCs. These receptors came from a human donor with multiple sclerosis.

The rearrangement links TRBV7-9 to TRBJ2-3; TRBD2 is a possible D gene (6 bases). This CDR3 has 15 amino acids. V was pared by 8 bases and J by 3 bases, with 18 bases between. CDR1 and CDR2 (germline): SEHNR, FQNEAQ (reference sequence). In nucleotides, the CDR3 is TGTGCCAGCTCCGACCCTCTAGCGTATACAGATACGCAGTATTTT. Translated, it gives CASSDPLAYTDTQYF.

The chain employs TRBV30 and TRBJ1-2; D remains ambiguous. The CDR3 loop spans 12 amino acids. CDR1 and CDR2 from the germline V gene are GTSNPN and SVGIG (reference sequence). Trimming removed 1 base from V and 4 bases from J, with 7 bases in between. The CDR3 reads CAWSGSTYGYTF. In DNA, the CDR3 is TGTGCCTGGAGTGGTAGTACCTATGGCTACACCTTC.

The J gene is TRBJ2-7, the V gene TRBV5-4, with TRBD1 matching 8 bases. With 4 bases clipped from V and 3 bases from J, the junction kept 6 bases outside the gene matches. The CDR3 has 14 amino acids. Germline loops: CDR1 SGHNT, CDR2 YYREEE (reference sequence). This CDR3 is CASSRDRTGYEQYF. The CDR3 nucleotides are TGTGCCAGCAGCAGGGACAGGACAGGCTACGAGCAGTACTTC.

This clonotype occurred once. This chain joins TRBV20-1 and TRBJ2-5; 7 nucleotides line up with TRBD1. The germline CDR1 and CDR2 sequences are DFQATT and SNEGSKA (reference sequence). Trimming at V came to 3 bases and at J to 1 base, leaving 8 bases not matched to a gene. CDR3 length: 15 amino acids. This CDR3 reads CSASGTVLAQETQYF. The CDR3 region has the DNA TGCAGTGCTAGCGGGACAGTCCTAGCCCAAGAGACCCAGTACTTC.

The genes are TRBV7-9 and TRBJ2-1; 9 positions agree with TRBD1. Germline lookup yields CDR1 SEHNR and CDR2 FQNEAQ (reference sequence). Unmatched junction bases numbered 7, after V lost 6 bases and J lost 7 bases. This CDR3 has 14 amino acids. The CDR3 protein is CASRRTGGGNEQFF. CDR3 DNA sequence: TGTGCCAGCAGACGCACAGGGGGCGGGAATGAGCAGTTCTTC.